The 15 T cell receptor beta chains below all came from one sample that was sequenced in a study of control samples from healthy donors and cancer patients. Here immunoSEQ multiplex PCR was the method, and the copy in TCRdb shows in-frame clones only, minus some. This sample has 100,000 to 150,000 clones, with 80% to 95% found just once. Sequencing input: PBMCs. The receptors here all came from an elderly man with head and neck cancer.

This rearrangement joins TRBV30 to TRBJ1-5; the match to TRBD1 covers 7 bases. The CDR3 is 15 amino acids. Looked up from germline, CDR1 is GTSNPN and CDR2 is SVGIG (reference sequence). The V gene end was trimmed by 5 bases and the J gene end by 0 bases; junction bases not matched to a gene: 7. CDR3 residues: CAWSTGSDSNQPQHF. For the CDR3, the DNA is TGTGCCTGGTCGACAGGGTCTGATAGCAATCAGCCCCAGCATTTT.

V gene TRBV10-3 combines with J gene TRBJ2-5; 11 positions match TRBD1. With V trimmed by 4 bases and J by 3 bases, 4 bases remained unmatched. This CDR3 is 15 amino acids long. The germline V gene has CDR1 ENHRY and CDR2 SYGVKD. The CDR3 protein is CAISGDRGFKETQYF. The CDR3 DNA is TGTGCCATCAGTGGGGACAGGGGGTTTAAAGAGACCCAGTACTTC.

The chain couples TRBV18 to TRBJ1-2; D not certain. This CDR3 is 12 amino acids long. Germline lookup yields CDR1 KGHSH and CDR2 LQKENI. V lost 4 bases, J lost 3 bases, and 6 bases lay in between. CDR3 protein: CASSRRDYGYTF. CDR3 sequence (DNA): TGTGCCAGCTCACGTAGGGACTATGGCTACACCTTC.

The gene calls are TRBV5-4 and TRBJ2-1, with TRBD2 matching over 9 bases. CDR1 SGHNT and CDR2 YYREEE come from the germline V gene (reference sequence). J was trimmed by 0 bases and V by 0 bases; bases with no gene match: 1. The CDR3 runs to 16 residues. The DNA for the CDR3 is TGTGCCAGCAGCTTGGGACTAGCGGACTCCTACAATGAGCAGTTCTTC. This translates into CASSLGLADSYNEQFF.

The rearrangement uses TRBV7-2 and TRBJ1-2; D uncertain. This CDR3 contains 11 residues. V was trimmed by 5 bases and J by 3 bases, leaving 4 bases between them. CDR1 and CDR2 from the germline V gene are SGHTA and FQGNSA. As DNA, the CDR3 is TGTGCCAGCAGCCGGGACTATGGCTACACCTTC. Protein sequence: CASSRDYGYTF.

In nucleotides, the CDR3 is TGCGCCAGCAGCCGCAGCGGGGGGGCTCTTGGCACAGATACGCAGTATTTT. Translating it yields CASSRSGGALGTDTQYF. The chain is built from TRBV4-1 and TRBJ2-3; 10 positions agree with TRBD2. V was clipped by 4 bases and J by 1 base; unmatched bases: 8. Germline V gene lookup returns CDR1 MGHRA and CDR2 YSYEKL. The CDR3 totals 17 residues.

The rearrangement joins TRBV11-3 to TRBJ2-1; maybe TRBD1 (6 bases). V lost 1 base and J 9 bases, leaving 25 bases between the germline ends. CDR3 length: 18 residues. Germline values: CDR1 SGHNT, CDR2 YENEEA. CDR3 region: CASSLGRTRGLAGGEQFF. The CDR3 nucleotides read TGTGCCAGCAGCTTAGGCCGAACCAGGGGTTTAGCAGGTGGTGAGCAGTTCTTC.

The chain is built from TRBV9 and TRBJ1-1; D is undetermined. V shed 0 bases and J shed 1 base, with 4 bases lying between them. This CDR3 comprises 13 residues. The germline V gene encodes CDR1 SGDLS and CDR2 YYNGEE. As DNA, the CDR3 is TGTGCCAGCAGCGTAGCCGGGAACACTGAAGCTTTCTTT. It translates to CASSVAGNTEAFF.

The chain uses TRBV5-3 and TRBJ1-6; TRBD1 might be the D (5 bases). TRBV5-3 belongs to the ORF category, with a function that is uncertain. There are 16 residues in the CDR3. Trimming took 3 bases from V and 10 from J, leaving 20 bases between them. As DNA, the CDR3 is TGTGCCAGAAGCTCGGGACCGTCTTTGAGTGGATCACCCCTCCACTTT. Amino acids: CARSSGPSLSGSPLHF.

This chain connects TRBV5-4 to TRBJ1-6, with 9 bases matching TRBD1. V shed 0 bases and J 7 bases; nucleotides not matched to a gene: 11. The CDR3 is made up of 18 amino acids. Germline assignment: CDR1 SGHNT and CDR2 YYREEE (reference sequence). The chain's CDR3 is CASSLGGQGGLWNSPLHF. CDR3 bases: TGTGCCAGCAGCTTGGGGGGACAGGGCGGATTATGGAATTCACCCCTCCACTTT. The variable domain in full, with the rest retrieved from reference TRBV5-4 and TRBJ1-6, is ETGVTQSPTHLIKTRGQQVTLRCSSQSGHNTVSWYQQALGQGPQFIFQYYREEENGRGNFPPRFSGLQFPNYSSELNVNALELDDSALYLCASSLGGQGGLWNSPLHFGNGTRLTVT.

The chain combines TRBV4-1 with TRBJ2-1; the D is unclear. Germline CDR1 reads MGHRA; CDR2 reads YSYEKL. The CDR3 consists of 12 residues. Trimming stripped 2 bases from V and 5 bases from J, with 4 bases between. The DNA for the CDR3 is TGCGCCAGCAGCCAAACAGACAATGAGCAGTTCTTC. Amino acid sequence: CASSQTDNEQFF.

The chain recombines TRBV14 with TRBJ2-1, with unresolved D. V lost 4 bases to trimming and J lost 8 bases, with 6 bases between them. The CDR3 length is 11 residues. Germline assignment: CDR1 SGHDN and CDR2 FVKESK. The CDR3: CASSRAYEQFF. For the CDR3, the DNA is TGTGCCAGCAGCCGGGCGTATGAGCAGTTCTTC.

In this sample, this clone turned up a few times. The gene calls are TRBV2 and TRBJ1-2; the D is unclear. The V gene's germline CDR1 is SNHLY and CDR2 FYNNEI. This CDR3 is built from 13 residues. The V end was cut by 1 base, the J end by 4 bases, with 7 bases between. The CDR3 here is CASSEGGFYGYTF. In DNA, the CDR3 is TGTGCCAGCAGTGAAGGGGGATTCTATGGCTACACCTTC.

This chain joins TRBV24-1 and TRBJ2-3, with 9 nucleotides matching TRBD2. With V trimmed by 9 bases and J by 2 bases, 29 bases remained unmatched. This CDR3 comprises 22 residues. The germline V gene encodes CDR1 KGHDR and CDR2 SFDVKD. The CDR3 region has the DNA TGTGCCACCCCTGGAGGCGGGGGGGGTCAATCAGATGGGACAGCCGTCACAGATACGCAGTATTTT. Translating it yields CATPGGGGGQSDGTAVTDTQYF.

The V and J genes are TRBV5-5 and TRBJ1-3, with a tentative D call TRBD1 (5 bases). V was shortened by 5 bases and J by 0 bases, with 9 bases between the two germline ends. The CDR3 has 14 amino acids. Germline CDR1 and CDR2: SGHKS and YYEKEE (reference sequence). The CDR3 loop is CASSAGPSGNTIYF. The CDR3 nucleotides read TGTGCCAGCAGTGCGGGGCCCTCTGGAAACACCATATATTTT.